This T cell receptor (beta chain) stems from a study of T cells in Graves' hyperthyroidism and ophthalmopathy (dated by TCRdb to between 2018 and 2021). Concerning the study at large: Peripheral blood was sampled at the time of initial diagnosis, prior to any treatment. TCR V-J signatures able to tell the groups apart were searched for in a discovery cohort of about a hundred patients, of whom around 42 had Graves' ophthalmopathy and roughly 59 had stable Graves' hyperthyroidism. Whether ophthalmopathy could be predicted prospectively was tested in an independent validation cohort made up of 18 to 20 hyperthyroidism patients plus 17 patients who later progressed to ophthalmopathy. The paper describes TCR Vbeta CDR3 sequencing of around 130 peripheral blood samples, made up of 43 ophthalmopathy patients, approximately 73 hyperthyroidism patients and roughly 17 progressor patients. The approximately 90 discovery patients were randomly split 7:3 into training and test sets. The study also compared thyroid tissue and blood T-cell repertoires from roughly 6 Graves' hyperthyroidism patients. Following sampling, methimazole starting at 30 mg daily was given to hyperthyroidism patients, and high-dose intravenous methylprednisolone was given to ophthalmopathy patients.

The TCR beta CDR3 regions were amplified from the RNA transcripts. The TCR CDR3 was subjected to a first round of RT-PCR using the HTBI primer set and the Qiagen OneStep RT-PCR kit. Libraries were constructed in a second round of multiplex PCR, after which size selection and purification were carried out. Paired-end sequencing of the libraries was performed with 100 bp reads on an Illumina HiSeq2000. The source study handled its data this way. Raw data were processed with SOAPnuke, discarding reads with adapters, uncalled bases, mean Phred below 15, or no exact constant-primer or identifier match. COPE v1.2.5 was used to merge the high-quality paired reads, and each unique nucleotide sequence was defined as a clonotype. MiTCR v1.1 was used to align the clonotypes against IMGT TRBV, TRBD and TRBJ reference segments. Analysis was restricted to V-J combinations with a frequency above 0.0001, which covered just over 98% of repertoires. A TCS score was defined as the ratio between F50 (clonal expansion) and ExV (chaos), using BLOSUM62-based TCRdist between CDR3 peptides within each V-J. Welch's t-statistics and random forest reduced roughly 540 V-J features to under 15, which were used in a naive Bayes classifier (R e1071). TCRdb reworked the public reads: Q25 trimming with fastp, MiXCR clone assembly, productive beta chains retained. Entries are consolidated by CDR3 protein sequence, retaining the most common genes and DNA. TCRdb, not the authors, supplied the V and J calls. Recorded for this sample are hundreds of thousands of distinct CDR3 sequences; about a sixth of them occurred a single time. Of the sample, around 7.3% is held by the ten largest clones.

CDR1 and CDR2, looked up from the germline V gene (reference sequence), are GTSNPN and SVGIG. The CDR3 has 14 amino acids, counting the end cysteine and phenylalanine. Kept here is only the CDR3 DNA, which spans 42 bases and is read in frame from base 1. V is pared back by 1 base and J by 6 bases, with 15 bases lying between the germline termini. Graves' hyperthyroidism was defined as stable when no progression to ophthalmopathy occurred over 18 months of follow-up. Hyperthyroidism patients were aged 18 to 65 years and newly diagnosed, with disease duration of less than 2 months. Exclusion was applied to patients with uncontrolled infections, other autoimmune diseases, pregnancy or lactation. Diagnoses relied on clinical symptoms, serum thyroxine and TRAb, thyroid ultrasound and orbital computed tomography. PBMCs were isolated from 10 ml of fresh peripheral blood by Ficoll-Paque density gradient centrifugation. Trizol reagent was used to extract total RNA, and RNA quality was then checked on an Agilent 2100 Bioanalyzer.

Beyond this particular receptor, the publication reports: A 13 V-J signature model separated ophthalmopathy from stable hyperthyroidism, with around 88% sensitivity and 81.08% specificity in cross-validation and 80%/75% in testing. In validation, progression to ophthalmopathy was predicted by the model with roughly 69% sensitivity and roughly 72% specificity, a median of roughly six months before onset. No statistical method was used to set the sample size in advance, and investigators knew the group allocation. Most expanded thyroid clonotypes (frequency above 0.001) were also detected in blood, a finding suggesting that blood repertoires may reflect thyroid immune responses.

In this sample, this clonotype turned up many times. Its target antigen remains unknown. No per-base quality is available; no much larger clone lies one base away. The receptor chain draws on TRBV30 and TRBJ2-5; there is no confident call for the D gene. Sequencing was done on a sample of blood. This receptor was obtained from a woman aged 18-35 years with Graves' hyperthyroidism. Here the CDR3 is given as CAWSENHIGQTQYF. Here is the DNA: TGTGCCTGGAGTGAAAACCATATCGGCCAGACCCAGTACTTC.